This record covers a single TCR beta chain. Antigen specificity is unknown. The PCR ran on 60 Vbeta and 13 Jbeta primers. Sequencing was performed with immunoSEQ multiplex PCR; in TCRdb, only in-frame clones are kept and a portion is missing. The repertoire holds 150,000 to 200,000 clones, with roughly 85% as singletons. CDR3 size: 16 residues. Per the germline V gene, CDR1 is LGHNA and CDR2 is YSLEER. The trim removed 4 bases at V and 8 bases at J, leaving 11 bases unmatched. The data were taken from a study of cytomegalovirus exposure and HLA in healthy donors. General study results and limits: A later analysis linked a missense DCLRE1C variant to TCR beta V- and J-gene trimming. A list of approximately 150 TCR beta chains associated with cytomegalovirus was given.

The sample taken for sequencing was PBMCs. The rearrangement links TRBV4-3 to TRBJ1-6; 7 bases fit TRBD1. The receptor was derived from a man aged 50-60 years in good health and CMV-seropositive. DNA for the CDR3: TGCGCCAGCAGCCCCGCCCCGGACAGGTGGGATTCACCCCTCCACTTT. Translating gives CASSPAPDRWDSPLHF.